The sample holds a few counts of the clone carrying this TCR beta chain. The antigen is not known. The use of a sample-barcoded 5' primer and a J-beta primer mix characterized a second PCR of about 7 to 12 cycles. Every sample returned 2.5 million or more CDR3-containing paired-end reads. TCRdb processed the 5' RACE reads anew with MiXCR; each CDR3 protein has one entry. This table has roughly 1,300,000 distinct CDR3 sequences, approximately 59% appearing once. This entry belongs to a study of blood T cells in healthy people across ages. Study-wide points: Fewer expanded clones and more diversity marked long-lived versus aged donors. Not knowing donor CMV status may have confounded expanded clonotype changes. Naive T cell percentage strongly correlated with TCR beta diversity.

From germline, CDR1 is SEHNR and CDR2 FQNEAQ (reference sequence). Trimming stripped 1 base from V and 8 bases from J, with 14 bases between. The CDR3 has 14 amino acids. The V call is TRBV7-9, the J call TRBJ2-5; no clear D. This TCR was sampled from a man younger than 35 in good health. The material sequenced was blood. CDR3 protein: CASSLVVSRPTQYF. The CDR3 nucleotides are TGTGCCAGCAGCTTAGTGGTTAGCAGACCAACCCAGTACTTC. The variable domain in full, completed from reference TRBV7-9 and TRBJ2-5, reads DTGVSQNPRHKITKRGQNVTFRCDPISEHNRLYWYRQTLGQGPEFLTYFQNEAQLEKSRLLSDRFSAERPKGSFSTLEIQRTEQGDSAMYLCASSLVVSRPTQYFGPGTRLLVL.